This TCR beta chain was identified during a study of cytomegalovirus exposure and HLA in healthy donors. The CDR3 covers 16 residues. V was clipped by 3 bases and J by 1 base, with 15 bases between them. Germline V gene lookup returns CDR1 MDHEN and CDR2 SYDVKM. Regarding this clone: The antigen is undetermined.

13 Jbeta primers and 60 Vbeta primers were used for the PCR. Profiling relied on immunoSEQ multiplex PCR, and the TCRdb table lists in-frame clones only, not all of them. The sample gives about 91,000 clones, about two thirds of which show up once; around 1.3% is in the top ten. Findings and caveats of the study: Most TCR sequences were uncommon, yet certain public TCRs appeared in many donors. An apparent linkage of common viral pathogens to several of the most significant clusters emerged in a later analysis.

At collection, donors were nominally healthy, but unrecorded immune exposures were probable. The sequence was collected from a female donor in good health and CMV-seronegative. V gene TRBV28 combines with J gene TRBJ2-5; a weak D match, TRBD2 (6 bases). Sequencing used PBMCs. This CDR3 reads CASSFPSGTPQETQYF. The CDR3 region has the DNA TGTGCCAGCAGTTTCCCCTCCGGGACTCCCCAAGAGACCCAGTACTTC.